Following are 15 T cell receptor beta chains from one sample sequenced in a study of T cells in narcolepsy. Measured with immunoSEQ multiplex PCR; TCRdb has only the in-frame clones, and not every one. This table has tens of thousands of clones, roughly 85% appearing once. Sequencing was carried out using memory (CD45RA-) CD4+ T cells from blood. All receptors come from a human donor in good health.

The chain has TRBV27 and TRBJ1-6; perhaps TRBD1 as D (6 bases). The CDR3 runs to 18 residues. Between the trimmed V and J ends, which lost 6 bases and 0 bases, there was a span of 18 bases. The germline CDR1 and CDR2 sequences are MNHEY and SMNVEV (reference sequence). The CDR3 nucleotides are TGTGCCAGCAGCTCGCCCCGACAGGCCTCCTCCTATAATTCACCCCTCCACTTT. This encodes CASSSPRQASSYNSPLHF.

The gene calls are TRBV5-5 and TRBJ1-1; D call uncertain. Germline V gene lookup returns CDR1 SGHKS and CDR2 YYEKEE (reference sequence). The CDR3 runs to 14 residues. Deletions cut 4 bases from V and 1 base from J, with 11 bases between. The CDR3 DNA follows: TGTGCCAGCAGCCCGGGCCCTTCGAACACTGAAGCTTTCTTT. This codes for CASSPGPSNTEAFF.

The rearrangement uses TRBV28 and TRBJ2-1; D assignment may be TRBD1 or TRBD2 (6 bases each). The germline V gene encodes CDR1 MDHEN and CDR2 SYDVKM. Trimming shortened V by 2 bases and J by 7 bases, and 18 bases separated the two germline ends. The CDR3 totals 16 residues. Here the CDR3 reads CASSLPAGTGQNEQFF. The CDR3 region has the DNA TGTGCCAGCAGTTTACCCGCCGGGACTGGACAGAATGAGCAGTTCTTC.

The chain employs TRBV14 and TRBJ2-1, with a possible D match to TRBD2 (5 bases). V dropped 9 bases and J dropped 6 bases, with 12 bases sitting between them. The CDR3 runs to 12 residues. CDR1 and CDR2 (germline): SGHDN, FVKESK. CDR3 residues: CASGRSGNEQFF. Written as DNA, the CDR3 is TGTGCCAGTGGGCGGAGCGGCAATGAGCAGTTCTTC.

The chain joins TRBV9 to TRBJ1-2; D is perhaps TRBD1 (5 bases). With 0 bases removed from V and 2 bases from J, the gap between germline ends came to 17 bases. Germline CDR1 SGDLS, CDR2 YYNGEE. This CDR3 spans 17 amino acids. CDR3 nucleotide sequence: TGTGCCAGCAGCGTAGGTGGACACTCTTGGGGGAACTATGGCTACACCTTC. Its translation is CASSVGGHSWGNYGYTF. Variable domain in full (rest from reference TRBV9 and TRBJ1-2): DSGVTQTPKHLITATGQRVTLRCSPRSGDLSVYWYQQSLDQGLQFLIQYYNGEERAKGNILERFSAQQFPDLHSELNLSSLELGDSALYFCASSVGGHSWGNYGYTFGSGTRLTVV.

This clone was counted once. V is TRBV18 and J is TRBJ2-3; TRBD1 matches at 11 bases. With V trimmed by 6 bases and J by 5 bases, 7 bases remained unmatched. This CDR3 contains 15 residues. CDR1 KGHSH and CDR2 LQKENI come from the germline V gene. The CDR3 nucleotides are TGTGCCAGCTCTCCCCCGGGACAGGGGGGAGATACGCAGTATTTT. This gives the protein CASSPPGQGGDTQYF.

This chain joins TRBV5-6 and TRBJ1-1; D uncertain. This CDR3 region has 13 residues. The germline CDR1 and CDR2 sequences are SGHDT and YYEEEE. V was trimmed by 6 bases and J by 2 bases, leaving 11 bases between them. This CDR3 is CASTLRQNTEAFF. The CDR3 nucleotides read TGTGCCAGCACCCTGAGACAAAACACTGAAGCTTTCTTT.

This chain uses TRBV7-2 with TRBJ1-3; unclear D gene. Germline CDR1 and CDR2: SGHTA and FQGNSA. The V gene lost 5 bases and the J gene lost 4 bases, with 12 bases spanning the gap. The CDR3 totals 14 residues. In DNA, the CDR3 is TGTGCCAGCAGCCTCCGGTATGACGGAAACACCATATATTTT. As protein: CASSLRYDGNTIYF.

This rearrangement joins TRBV4-2 to TRBJ2-3, with D uncertain. V was cut by 0 bases and J by 5 bases, with 6 bases left in between. The CDR3 runs to 13 residues. Germline V lookup: CDR1 LGHNA, CDR2 YNFKEQ. The CDR3 loop is CASSQDDGDTQYF. As DNA, the CDR3 is TGTGCCAGCAGCCAAGATGACGGAGATACGCAGTATTTT.

The CDR3 DNA follows: TGTGCCAGCAGCGTCCAGACTAGCGGGGGTAGGTTCTTC. It codes for CASSVQTSGGRFF. V usage is TRBV7-9 and J usage is TRBJ2-1; 12 positions match TRBD2. V gave up 5 bases and J gave up 15 bases; unmatched junction bases: 8. Per the germline V gene, CDR1 is SEHNR and CDR2 is FQNEAQ (reference sequence). The length of the CDR3 is 13 residues.

The chain combines TRBV7-2 with TRBJ1-4; D is perhaps TRBD1 (6 bases). Germline V gene lookup returns CDR1 SGHTA and CDR2 FQGNSA. V lost 5 bases and J lost 6, with 13 bases in between. This CDR3 has 14 residues. CDR3 sequence (DNA): TGTGCCAGCAGCAGAGGGAGGGGGGATGAAAAACTGTTTTTT. Amino acids: CASSRGRGDEKLFF.

The chain couples TRBV6-1 to TRBJ1-2; no clear D. The CDR3 length is 14 residues. Germline lookup yields CDR1 MNHNS and CDR2 SASEGT. Between the trimmed V and J ends, which lost 5 bases and 8 bases, there was a span of 18 bases. CDR3 in amino acids: CASSPGSDGRGYTF. DNA for the CDR3: TGTGCCAGCAGTCCGGGATCTGACGGAAGGGGCTACACCTTC.

J is TRBJ2-2 and V is TRBV4-3; TRBD1 matches 10 bases. V trimming: 0 bases; J trimming: 2 bases; junction bases outside the gene matches: 6. CDR1 LGHNA and CDR2 YSLEER come from the germline V gene. The CDR3 consists of 18 residues. The CDR3 is CASSQDNRQGANTGELFF. The CDR3 DNA is TGCGCCAGCAGCCAAGATAATCGACAGGGGGCCAACACCGGGGAGCTGTTTTTT.

This clone was recorded only once. The chain uses TRBV19 and TRBJ1-2; the D is unclear. Germline lookup yields CDR1 LNHDA and CDR2 SQIVND (reference sequence). Trimming took off 8 bases at V and 5 bases at J, with 18 bases between the two ends. The CDR3 is made up of 14 amino acids. The CDR3 nucleotides read TGTGCCAGTTCCTCCTCGGACGGAGAGTATGGCTACACCTTC. Its translation: CASSSSDGEYGYTF.

In its sample, this clone was seen a few times. J is TRBJ1-3 and V is TRBV4-2, with D maybe TRBD1 (5 bases). The CDR3 spans 17 residues. Per the germline V gene, CDR1 is LGHNA and CDR2 is YNFKEQ. The germline V and J ends were trimmed by 0 bases and 4 bases, with 16 bases remaining between them. CDR3 sequence: CASSQDLGRGGGNTIYF. The CDR3 region has the DNA TGTGCCAGCAGCCAAGATCTGGGGAGGGGAGGCGGAAACACCATATATTTT.